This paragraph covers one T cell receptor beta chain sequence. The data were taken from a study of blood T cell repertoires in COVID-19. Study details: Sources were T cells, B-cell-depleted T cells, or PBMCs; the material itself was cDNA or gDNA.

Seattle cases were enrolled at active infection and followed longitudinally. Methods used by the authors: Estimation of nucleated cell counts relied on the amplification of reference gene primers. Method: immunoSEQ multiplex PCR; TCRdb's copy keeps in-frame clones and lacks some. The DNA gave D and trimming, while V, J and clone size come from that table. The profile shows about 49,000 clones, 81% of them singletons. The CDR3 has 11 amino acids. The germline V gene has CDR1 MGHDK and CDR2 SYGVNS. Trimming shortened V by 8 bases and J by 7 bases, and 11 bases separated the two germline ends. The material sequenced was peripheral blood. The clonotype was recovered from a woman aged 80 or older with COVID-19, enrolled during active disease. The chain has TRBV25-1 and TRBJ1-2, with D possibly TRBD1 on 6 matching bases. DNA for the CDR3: TGTGCCAGCGGGGGCACAGTTGGCTACACCTTC. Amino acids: CASGGTVGYTF.